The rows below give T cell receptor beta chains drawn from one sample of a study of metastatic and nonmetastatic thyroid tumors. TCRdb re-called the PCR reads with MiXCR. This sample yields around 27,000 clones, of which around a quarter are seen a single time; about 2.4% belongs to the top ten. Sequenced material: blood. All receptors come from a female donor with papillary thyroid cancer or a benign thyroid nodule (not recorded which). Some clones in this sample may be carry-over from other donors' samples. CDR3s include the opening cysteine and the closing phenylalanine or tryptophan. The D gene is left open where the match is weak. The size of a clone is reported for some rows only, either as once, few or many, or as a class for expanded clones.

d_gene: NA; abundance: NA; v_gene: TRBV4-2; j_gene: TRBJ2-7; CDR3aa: CASSHEGRVDEQYF; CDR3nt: TGTGCCAGCAGCCATGAGGGCAGGGTGGACGAGCAGTACTTC
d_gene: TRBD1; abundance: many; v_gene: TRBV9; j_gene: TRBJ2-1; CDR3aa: CASSEPRDRGEPSNEQFF; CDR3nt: TGTGCCAGCAGCGAGCCCCGGGACAGGGGGGAACCCTCCAATGAGCAGTTCTTC
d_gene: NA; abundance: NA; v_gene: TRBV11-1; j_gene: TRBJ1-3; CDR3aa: CASSLGVVPSANTIYF; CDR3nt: TGTGCCAGCAGCTTAGGTGTGGTCCCCTCTGCAAACACCATATATTTT
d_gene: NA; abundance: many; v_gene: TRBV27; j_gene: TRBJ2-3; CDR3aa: CASSFLLTGSTDTQYF; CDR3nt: TGTGCCAGCAGTTTTCTCCTGACAGGTAGCACAGATACGCAGTATTTT
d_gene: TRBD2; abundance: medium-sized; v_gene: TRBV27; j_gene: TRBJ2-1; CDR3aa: CASRGLRTSGANEQFF; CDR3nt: TGTGCCAGCAGGGGACTTAGGACTAGCGGTGCCAATGAGCAGTTCTTC
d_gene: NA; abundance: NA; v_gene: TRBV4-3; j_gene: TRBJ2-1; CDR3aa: CASSQALRANKQFF; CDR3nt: TGCGCCAGCAGCCAAGCATTGCGGGCCAATAAGCAGTTCTTC
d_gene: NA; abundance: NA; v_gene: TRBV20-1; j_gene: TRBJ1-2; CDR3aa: CSARANPSHILRGYGYTF; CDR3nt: TGCAGTGCTAGAGCTAACCCCTCGCACATCCTCCGGGGCTATGGCTACACCTTC
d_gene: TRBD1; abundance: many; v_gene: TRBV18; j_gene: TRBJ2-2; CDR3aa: CASSQDRGERTGELFF; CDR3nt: TGTGCCAGCTCACAGGACAGGGGAGAAAGGACCGGGGAGCTGTTTTTT
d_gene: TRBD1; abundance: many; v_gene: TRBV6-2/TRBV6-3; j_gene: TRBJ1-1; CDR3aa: CASSYGGVQTGSNTEAFF; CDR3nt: TGTGCCAGCAGTTACGGAGGGGTTCAGACAGGGTCGAACACTGAAGCTTTCTTT
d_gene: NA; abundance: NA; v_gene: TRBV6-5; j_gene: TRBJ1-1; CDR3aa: CASSYAGSEAFF; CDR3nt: TGTGCCAGCAGTTACGCGGGCAGTGAAGCTTTCTTT
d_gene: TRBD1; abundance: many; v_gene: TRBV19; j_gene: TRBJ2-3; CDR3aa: CASRPGQEADTQYF; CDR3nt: TGTGCCAGTAGACCGGGACAGGAAGCAGATACGCAGTATTTT
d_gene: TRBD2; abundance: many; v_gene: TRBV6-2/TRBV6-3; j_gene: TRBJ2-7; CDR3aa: CASSQRTSGMYEQYF; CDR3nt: TGTGCCAGCAGTCAGAGGACTAGCGGGATGTACGAGCAGTACTTC
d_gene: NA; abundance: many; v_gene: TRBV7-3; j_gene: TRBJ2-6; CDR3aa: CASSLMSLADINSGANVLTF; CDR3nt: TGTGCCAGCAGCTTAATGTCACTGGCAGATATTAACTCTGGGGCCAACGTCCTGACTTTC
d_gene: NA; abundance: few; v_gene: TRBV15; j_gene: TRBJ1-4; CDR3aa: CAASRDRGATNERLFF; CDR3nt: TGTGCCGCCAGCAGAGATCGCGGCGCAACTAATGAAAGACTGTTTTTT
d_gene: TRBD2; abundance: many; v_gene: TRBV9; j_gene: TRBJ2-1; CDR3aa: CASSVLAGGVNEQFF; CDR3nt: TGTGCCAGCAGCGTACTAGCGGGAGGAGTCAATGAGCAGTTCTTC